The clone carrying this T cell receptor (beta chain) was seen ten or more times. Its target is not known. The data belong to a study of T cells in Graves' hyperthyroidism and ophthalmopathy. The wider study: Sampling of peripheral blood happened at initial diagnosis, prior to any treatment.

The CDR3 extends over 13 amino acids. Trimming stripped 6 bases from V and 0 bases from J, with 9 bases between. Germline assignment: CDR1 DFQATT and CDR2 SNEGSKA (reference sequence). Calling Graves' hyperthyroidism stable meant ophthalmopathy did not progress within 18 months. Lactation, pregnancy, other autoimmune disease or uncontrolled infection excluded patients. Amplification of TCR beta CDR3 regions used RNA as the template. The study used the HTBI primer set for a first-round RT-PCR of the TCR CDR3. A single record per CDR3 protein comes from TCRdb applying MiXCR to the multiplex PCR reads. This sample has 700,000 or so distinct CDR3 sequences, with roughly 17% found just once. Overall study results and limits: Blood also showed most of the thyroid clonotypes that were expanded above 0.001.

Sequenced sample: blood. The origin of this receptor is a man aged 18 to 35 with Graves' hyperthyroidism. The chain links TRBV20-1 to TRBJ2-1; TRBD2 is a possible D gene (5 bases). The CDR3 DNA reads TGCAGTGCCGTAGGGAGCTCCTACAATGAGCAGTTCTTC. Protein: CSAVGSSYNEQFF.